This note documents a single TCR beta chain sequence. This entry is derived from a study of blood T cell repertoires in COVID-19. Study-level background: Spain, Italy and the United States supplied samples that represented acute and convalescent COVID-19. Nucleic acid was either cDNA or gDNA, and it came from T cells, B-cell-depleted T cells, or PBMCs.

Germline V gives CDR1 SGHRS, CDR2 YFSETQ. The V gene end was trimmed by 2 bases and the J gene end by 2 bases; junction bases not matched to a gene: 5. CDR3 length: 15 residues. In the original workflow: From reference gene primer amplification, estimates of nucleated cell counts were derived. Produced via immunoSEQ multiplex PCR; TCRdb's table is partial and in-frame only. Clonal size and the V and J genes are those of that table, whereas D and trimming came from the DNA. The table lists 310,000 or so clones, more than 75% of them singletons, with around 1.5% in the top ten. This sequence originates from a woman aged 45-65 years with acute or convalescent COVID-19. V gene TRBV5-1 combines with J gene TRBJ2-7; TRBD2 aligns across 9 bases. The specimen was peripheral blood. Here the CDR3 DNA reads TGCGCCAGCAGCTTCGGGACTAGCACTACCTACGAGCAGTACTTC. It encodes CASSFGTSTTYEQYF.